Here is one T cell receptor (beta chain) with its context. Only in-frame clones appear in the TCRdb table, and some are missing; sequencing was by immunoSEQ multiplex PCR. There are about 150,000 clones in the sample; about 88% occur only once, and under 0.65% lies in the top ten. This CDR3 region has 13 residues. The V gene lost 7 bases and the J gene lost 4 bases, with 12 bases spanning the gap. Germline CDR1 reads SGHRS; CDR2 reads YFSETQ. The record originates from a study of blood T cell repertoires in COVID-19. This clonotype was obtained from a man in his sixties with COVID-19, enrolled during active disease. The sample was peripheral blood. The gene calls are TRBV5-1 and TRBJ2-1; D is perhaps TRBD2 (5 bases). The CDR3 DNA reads TGCGCCAGCCACAGAGGGTCTTACAATGAGCAGTTCTTC. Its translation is CASHRGSYNEQFF.